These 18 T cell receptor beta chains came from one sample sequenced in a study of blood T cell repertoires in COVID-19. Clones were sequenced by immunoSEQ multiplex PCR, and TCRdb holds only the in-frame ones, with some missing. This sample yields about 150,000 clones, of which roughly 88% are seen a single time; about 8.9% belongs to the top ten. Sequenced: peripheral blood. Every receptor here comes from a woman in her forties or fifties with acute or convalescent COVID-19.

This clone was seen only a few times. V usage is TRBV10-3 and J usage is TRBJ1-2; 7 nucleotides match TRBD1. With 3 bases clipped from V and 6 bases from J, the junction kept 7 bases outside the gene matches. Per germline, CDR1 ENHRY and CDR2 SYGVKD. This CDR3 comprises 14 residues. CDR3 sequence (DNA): TGTGCCATCAGTGATTCGACAGGGTTTAATGGCTACACCTTC. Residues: CAISDSTGFNGYTF.

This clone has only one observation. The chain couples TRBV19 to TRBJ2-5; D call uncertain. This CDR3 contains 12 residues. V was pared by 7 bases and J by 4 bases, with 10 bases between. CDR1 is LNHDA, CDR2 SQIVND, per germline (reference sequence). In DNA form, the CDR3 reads TGTGCCAGTATGAACAGAGCAGAGACCCAGTACTTC. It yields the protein CASMNRAETQYF.

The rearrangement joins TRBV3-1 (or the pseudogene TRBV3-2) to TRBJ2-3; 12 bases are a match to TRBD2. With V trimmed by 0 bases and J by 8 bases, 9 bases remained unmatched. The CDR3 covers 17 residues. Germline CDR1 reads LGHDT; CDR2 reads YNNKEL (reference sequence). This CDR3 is CASSQELRLAGERTQYF. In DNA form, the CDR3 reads TGTGCCAGCAGCCAAGAACTCCGACTAGCGGGGGAACGTACGCAGTATTTT.

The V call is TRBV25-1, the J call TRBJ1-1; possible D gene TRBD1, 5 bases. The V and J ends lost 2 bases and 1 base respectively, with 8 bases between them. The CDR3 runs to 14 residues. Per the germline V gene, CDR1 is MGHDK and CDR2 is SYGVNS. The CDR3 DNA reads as TGTGCCAGCAGTGAAACAGGTAGGAACACTGAAGCTTTCTTT. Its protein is CASSETGRNTEAFF.

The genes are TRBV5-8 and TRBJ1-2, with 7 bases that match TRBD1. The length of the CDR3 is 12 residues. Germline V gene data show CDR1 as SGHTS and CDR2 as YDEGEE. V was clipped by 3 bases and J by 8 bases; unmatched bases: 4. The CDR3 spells CASSSTGYGYTF. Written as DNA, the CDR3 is TGTGCCAGCAGCTCGACAGGGTACGGCTACACCTTC.

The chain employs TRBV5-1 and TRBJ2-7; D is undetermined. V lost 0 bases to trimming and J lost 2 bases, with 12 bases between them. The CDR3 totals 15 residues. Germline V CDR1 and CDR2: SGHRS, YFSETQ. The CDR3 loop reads CASSLAARGAYEQYF. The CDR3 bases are TGCGCCAGCAGCTTGGCAGCGAGAGGCGCCTACGAGCAGTACTTC. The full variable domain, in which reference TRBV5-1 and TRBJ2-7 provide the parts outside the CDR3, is KAGVTQTPRYLIKTRGQQVTLSCSPISGHRSVSWYQQTPGQGLQFLFEYFSETQRNKGNFPGRFSGRQFSNSRSEMNVSTLELGDSALYLCASSLAARGAYEQYFGPGTRLTVT.

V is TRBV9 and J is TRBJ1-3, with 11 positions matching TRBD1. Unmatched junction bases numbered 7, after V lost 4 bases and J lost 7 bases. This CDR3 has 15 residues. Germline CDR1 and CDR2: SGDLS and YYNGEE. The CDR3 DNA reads TGTGCCAGCAGCCCCTCGGGACAGGGGGTCAACACCATATATTTT. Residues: CASSPSGQGVNTIYF.

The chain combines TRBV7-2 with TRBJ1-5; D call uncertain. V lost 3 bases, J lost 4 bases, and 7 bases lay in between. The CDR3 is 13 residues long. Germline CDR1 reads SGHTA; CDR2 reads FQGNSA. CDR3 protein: CASSFRRNQPQHF. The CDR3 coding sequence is TGTGCCAGCAGCTTTCGCCGGAATCAGCCCCAGCATTTT.

CDR3 region: CASSGQGGSPLHF. As DNA, the CDR3 is TGTGCCAGCAGCGGACAGGGGGGGTCACCCCTCCACTTT. The chain joins TRBV7-9 to TRBJ1-6, with TRBD1 matching over 10 bases. The CDR3 is 13 amino acids. V gave up 5 bases and J gave up 10 bases; unmatched junction bases: 2. The V gene's germline CDR1 is SEHNR and CDR2 FQNEAQ (reference sequence).

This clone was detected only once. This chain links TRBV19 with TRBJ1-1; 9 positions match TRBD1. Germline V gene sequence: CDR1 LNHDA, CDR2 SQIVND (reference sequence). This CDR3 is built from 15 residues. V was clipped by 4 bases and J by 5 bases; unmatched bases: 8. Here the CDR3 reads CASSTRTGVRTEAFF. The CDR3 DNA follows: TGTGCCAGTAGTACCCGGACAGGGGTGCGGACTGAAGCTTTCTTT.

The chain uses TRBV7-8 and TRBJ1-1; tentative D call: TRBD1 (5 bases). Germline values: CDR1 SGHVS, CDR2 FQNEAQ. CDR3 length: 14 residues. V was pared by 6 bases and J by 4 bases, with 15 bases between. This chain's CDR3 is CASRMAGHGTEAFF. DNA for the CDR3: TGTGCCAGCAGAATGGCAGGGCACGGCACTGAAGCTTTCTTT.

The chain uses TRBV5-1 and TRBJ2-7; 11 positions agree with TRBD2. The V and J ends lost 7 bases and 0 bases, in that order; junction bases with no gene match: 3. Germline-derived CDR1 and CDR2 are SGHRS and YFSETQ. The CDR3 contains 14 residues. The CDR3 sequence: CASAGTSGSYEQYF. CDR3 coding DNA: TGCGCCAGCGCCGGGACTAGCGGCTCCTACGAGCAGTACTTC.

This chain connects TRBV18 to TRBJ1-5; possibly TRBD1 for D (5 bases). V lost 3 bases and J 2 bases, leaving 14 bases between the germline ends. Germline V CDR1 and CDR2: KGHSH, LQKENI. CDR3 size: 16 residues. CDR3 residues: CASSPVGGGGNQPQHF. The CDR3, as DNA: TGTGCCAGCTCACCTGTGGGAGGAGGGGGCAATCAGCCCCAGCATTTT. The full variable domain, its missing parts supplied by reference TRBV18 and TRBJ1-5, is NAGVMQNPRHLVRRRGQEARLRCSPMKGHSHVYWYRQLPEEGLKFMVYLQKENIIDESGMPKERFSAEFPKEGPSILRIQQVVRGDSAAYFCASSPVGGGGNQPQHFGDGTRLSIL.

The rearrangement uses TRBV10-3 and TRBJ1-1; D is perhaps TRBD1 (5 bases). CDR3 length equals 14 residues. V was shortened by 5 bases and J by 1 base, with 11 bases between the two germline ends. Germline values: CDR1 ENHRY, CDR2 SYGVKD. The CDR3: CAISPQGTNTEAFF. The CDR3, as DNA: TGTGCCATCAGTCCTCAGGGAACGAACACTGAAGCTTTCTTT.

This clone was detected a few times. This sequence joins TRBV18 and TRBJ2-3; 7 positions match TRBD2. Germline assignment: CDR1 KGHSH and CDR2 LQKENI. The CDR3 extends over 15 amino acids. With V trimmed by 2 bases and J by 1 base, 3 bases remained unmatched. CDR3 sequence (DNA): TGTGCCAGCTCACCAGGGGGAGGGGGCACAGATACGCAGTATTTT. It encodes CASSPGGGGTDTQYF. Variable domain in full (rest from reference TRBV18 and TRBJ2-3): NAGVMQNPRHLVRRRGQEARLRCSPMKGHSHVYWYRQLPEEGLKFMVYLQKENIIDESGMPKERFSAEFPKEGPSILRIQQVVRGDSAAYFCASSPGGGGTDTQYFGPGTRLTVL.

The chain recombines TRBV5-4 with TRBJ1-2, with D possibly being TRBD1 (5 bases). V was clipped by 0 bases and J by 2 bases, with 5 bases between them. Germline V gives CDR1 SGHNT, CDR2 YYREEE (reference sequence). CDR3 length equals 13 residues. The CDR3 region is CASSLEGNYGYTF. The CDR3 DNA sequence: TGTGCCAGCAGCTTGGAGGGGAACTATGGCTACACCTTC.

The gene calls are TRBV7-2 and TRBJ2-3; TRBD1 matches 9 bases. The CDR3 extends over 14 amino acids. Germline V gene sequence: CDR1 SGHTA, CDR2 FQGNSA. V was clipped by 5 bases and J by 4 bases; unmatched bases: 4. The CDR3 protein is CASSRTGVADTQYF. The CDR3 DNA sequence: TGTGCCAGCAGCCGGACAGGGGTGGCAGATACGCAGTATTTT.

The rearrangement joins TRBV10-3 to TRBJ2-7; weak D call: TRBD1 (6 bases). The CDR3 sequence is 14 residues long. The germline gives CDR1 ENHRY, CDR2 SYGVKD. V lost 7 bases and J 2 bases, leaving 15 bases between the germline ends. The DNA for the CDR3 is TGTGCCATCAAGGGGCCAGGGGAACCCTACGAGCAGTACTTC. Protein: CAIKGPGEPYEQYF.